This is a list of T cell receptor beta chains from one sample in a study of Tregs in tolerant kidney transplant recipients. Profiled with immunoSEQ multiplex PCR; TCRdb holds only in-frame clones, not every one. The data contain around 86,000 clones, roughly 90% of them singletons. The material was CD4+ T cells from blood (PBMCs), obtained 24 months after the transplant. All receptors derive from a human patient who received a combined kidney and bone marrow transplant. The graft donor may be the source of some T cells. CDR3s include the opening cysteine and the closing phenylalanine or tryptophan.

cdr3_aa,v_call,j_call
CSVGTLSNYGYTF,TRBV29-1,TRBJ1-2
CASSIRQGAVQPQHF,TRBV7-2,TRBJ1-5
CASRTGLSFSGELFF,TRBV6-6,TRBJ2-2
CASSPRLAGWNEQFF,TRBV4-3,TRBJ2-1
CASGLVLNRGFSGELFF,TRBV12-5,TRBJ2-2
CASSLVGTRAETQYF,TRBV7-6,TRBJ2-5
CAISELQGRQETQYF,TRBV10-3,TRBJ2-5
CASSEAESGTEAFF,TRBV2,TRBJ1-1
CASSEALSRGGGETQYF,TRBV2,TRBJ2-5
CAWSVLAGGDEQFF,TRBV30,TRBJ2-1
CSVAGGLSPEAFF,TRBV29-1,TRBJ1-1
CASSQPLRAGAQKTQYF,TRBV4-1,TRBJ2-5
CASSYGQSSYEQYF,TRBV9,TRBJ2-7
CASSLRQDQETQYF,TRBV27,TRBJ2-5
CASSQLTGADSPLHF,TRBV4-3,TRBJ1-6
CASSPSGTSGVGGELFF,TRBV7-2,TRBJ2-2
CASIPRRGNTEAFF,TRBV27,TRBJ1-1
CASSEGGGYGYTF,TRBV2,TRBJ1-2
CASTDGGVAKNIQYF,TRBV19,TRBJ2-4
CATSRDQTGSNEKLFF,TRBV15,TRBJ1-4
CASSQYFLGQVGF,TRBV4-2,TRBJ2-7
CASSPPGTGLYEQYF,TRBV6-5,TRBJ2-7
CAWSKSSGEAFF,TRBV30,TRBJ1-1
CASTTRESSYNEQFF,TRBV19,TRBJ2-1
CAIRLLGTRDADTQYF,TRBV19,TRBJ2-3
CASSDGTGTFGTDTQYF,TRBV6-4,TRBJ2-3
CASSIIGPGGEAFF,TRBV19,TRBJ1-1
CASSFLGTGGVGDTQYF,TRBV7-9,TRBJ2-3
CASRLAGGLNEQFF,TRBV7-3,TRBJ2-1
CAWSGQVADQPQHF,TRBV30,TRBJ1-5
CASSFGDRAKNIQYF,TRBV7-9,TRBJ2-4
CASSLAFQAGNTIYF,TRBV7-6,TRBJ1-3
CTSSQGHASGGYEQYF,TRBV1,TRBJ2-7
CASRGLAGIYEQYF,TRBV6-1,TRBJ2-7
CASSPGTGGDYEQYF,TRBV18,TRBJ2-7
CASSLTQGRNTEAFF,TRBV9,TRBJ1-1
CASSVEHRDRKWGYTF,TRBV9,TRBJ1-2
CASSLRTGYNYGYTF,TRBV5-4,TRBJ1-2
CASSLGGQVNSPLHF,TRBV7-2,TRBJ1-6
CASSLQGTSDTQYF,TRBV7-6,TRBJ2-3
CASSRRTGRTEAFF,TRBV6-5,TRBJ1-1
CASSEGRGTEAFF,TRBV6-4,TRBJ1-1
CASSSGARGEKLFF,TRBV6-5,TRBJ1-4
CASRKDRDNSPLHF,TRBV5-1,TRBJ1-6
CSASRVPSLHF,TRBV20-1,TRBJ1-6
CSVARGSYEQYF,TRBV29-1,TRBJ2-7
CASSLEGTESYEQYF,TRBV11-1,TRBJ2-7
CAITHLPGLMYPYSYNEQFF,TRBV10-3,TRBJ2-1
CSVEGLVMATDTQYF,TRBV29-1,TRBJ2-3
CASSVGLAGPPGPYTGELFF,TRBV9,TRBJ2-2
CASSLGGWETQYF,TRBV5-1,TRBJ2-5
CASSLVYGTSQNEQFF,TRBV5-4,TRBJ2-1
CSVGPKGVFNNEQFF,TRBV29-1,TRBJ2-1
CASSERVAGAPEQFF,TRBV7-2,TRBJ2-1
CASSAAPGQGNQPQHF,TRBV7-2,TRBJ1-5
CASRVRQNTGELFF,TRBV5-1,TRBJ2-2
CASSLNLRGGKSNTEAFF,TRBV21-1,TRBJ1-1
CASSLLAVYNEQFF,TRBV11-3,TRBJ2-1
CASSPQRTRADTQYF,TRBV2,TRBJ2-3